The text below deals with one TCR beta chain. As yet, its antigen is unknown. The germline V gene encodes CDR1 SGHRS and CDR2 YFSETQ. This CDR3 is built from 13 residues. Trimming cost V 2 bases and J 8 bases, with 12 bases left between them. The record originates from a study of vaccination effects on CD4 cells after COVID-19. Study overall: Two doses of either BNT162b2 or mRNA-1273 were given to each participant.

Clones were read by immunoSEQ multiplex PCR, and TCRdb kept only the in-frame ones, dropping some. Here the sample spans about 45,000 clones, around 78% being singletons. Viral peptide pools were used in the ViraFEST assay to expand antigen-specific CD4+ T cells, and sequencing came afterward. An approximately 10-day culture period preceded the isolation of CD4+ T cells. Vaccine recipients, nucleocapsid antibody negative, had no prior SARS-CoV-2 infection. IL-2 at 10 IU/ml and peptides at around 10 ug/ml were added to cultured PBMC, approximately 1.9 million per well. Study results and caveats: Long after vaccination, the clones induced by infection and by vaccine shrank markedly in size.

V usage is TRBV5-1 and J usage is TRBJ2-3, with D tentatively TRBD1 (5 bases). The TCR was taken from a human donor who received a COVID-19 vaccine. Sequencing was performed on CD4+ T cells from PBMCs cultured with SARS-CoV-2 spike peptides, taken before COVID-19 vaccination. The CDR3 region has the DNA TGCGCCAGCAGCTTTGACAGTTCGGGTACGCAGTATTTT. It encodes CASSFDSSGTQYF.